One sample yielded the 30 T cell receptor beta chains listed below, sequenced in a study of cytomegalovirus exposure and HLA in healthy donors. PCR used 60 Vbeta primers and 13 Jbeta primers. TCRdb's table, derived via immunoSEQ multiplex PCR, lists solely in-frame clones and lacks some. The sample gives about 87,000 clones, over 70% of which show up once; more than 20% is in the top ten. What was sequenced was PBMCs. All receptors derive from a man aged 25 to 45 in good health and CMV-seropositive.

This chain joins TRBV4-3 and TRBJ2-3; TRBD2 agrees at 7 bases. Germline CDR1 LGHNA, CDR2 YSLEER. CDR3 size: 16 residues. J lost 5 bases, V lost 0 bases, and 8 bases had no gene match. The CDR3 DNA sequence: TGCGCCAGCAGCCAAGATTGGGAGGGAGGGCGAGATACGCAGTATTTT. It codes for CASSQDWEGGRDTQYF.

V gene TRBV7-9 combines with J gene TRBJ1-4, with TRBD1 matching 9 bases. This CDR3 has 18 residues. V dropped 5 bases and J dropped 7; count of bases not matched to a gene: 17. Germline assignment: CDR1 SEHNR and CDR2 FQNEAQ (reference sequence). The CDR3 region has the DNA TGTGCCAGCAGCATCCTTACCGGACAGGGGAGGATTGGTGAAAAACTGTTTTTT. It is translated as CASSILTGQGRIGEKLFF.

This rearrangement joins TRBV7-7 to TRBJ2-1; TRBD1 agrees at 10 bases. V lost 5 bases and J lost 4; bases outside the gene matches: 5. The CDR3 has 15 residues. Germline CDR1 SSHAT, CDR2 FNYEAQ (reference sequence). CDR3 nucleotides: TGTGCCAGCAGCCCTAAGGGACAGGGGTACAATGAGCAGTTCTTC. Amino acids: CASSPKGQGYNEQFF.

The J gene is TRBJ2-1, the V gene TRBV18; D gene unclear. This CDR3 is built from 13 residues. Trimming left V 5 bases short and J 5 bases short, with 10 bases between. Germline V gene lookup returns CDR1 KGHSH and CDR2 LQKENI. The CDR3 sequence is CASSYGSHNEQFF. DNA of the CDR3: TGTGCCAGCTCATACGGGTCCCACAATGAGCAGTTCTTC.

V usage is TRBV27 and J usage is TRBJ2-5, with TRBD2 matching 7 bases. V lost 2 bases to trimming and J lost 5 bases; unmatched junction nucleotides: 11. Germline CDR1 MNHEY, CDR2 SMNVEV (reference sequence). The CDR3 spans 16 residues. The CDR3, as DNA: TGTGCCAGCAGTTTAATGTATGTGGGAGGGCCGGAGACCCAGTACTTC. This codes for CASSLMYVGGPETQYF.

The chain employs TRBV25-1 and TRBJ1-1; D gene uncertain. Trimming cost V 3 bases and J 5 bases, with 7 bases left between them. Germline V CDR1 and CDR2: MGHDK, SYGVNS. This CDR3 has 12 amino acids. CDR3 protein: CASSDSRTEAFF. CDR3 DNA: TGTGCCAGCAGTGATAGTCGTACTGAAGCTTTCTTT. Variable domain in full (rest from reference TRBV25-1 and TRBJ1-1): EADIYQTPRYLVIGTGKKITLECSQTMGHDKMYWYQQDPGMELHLIHYSYGVNSTEKGDLSSESTVSRIRTEHFPLTLESARPSHTSQYLCASSDSRTEAFFGQGTRLTVV.

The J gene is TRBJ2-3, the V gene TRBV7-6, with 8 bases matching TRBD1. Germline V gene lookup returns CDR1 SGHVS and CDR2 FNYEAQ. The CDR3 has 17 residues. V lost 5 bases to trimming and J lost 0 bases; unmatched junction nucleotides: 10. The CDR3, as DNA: TGTGCCAGCAGCCCTCCGCTGGACAGGGATAGCACAGATACGCAGTATTTT. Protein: CASSPPLDRDSTDTQYF.

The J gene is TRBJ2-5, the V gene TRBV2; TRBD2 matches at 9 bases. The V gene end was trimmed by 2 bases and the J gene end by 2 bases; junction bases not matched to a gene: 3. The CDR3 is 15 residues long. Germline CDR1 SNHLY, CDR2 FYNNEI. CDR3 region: CASSEPAGGQETQYF. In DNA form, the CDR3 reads TGTGCCAGCAGTGAACCAGCGGGGGGTCAAGAGACCCAGTACTTC.

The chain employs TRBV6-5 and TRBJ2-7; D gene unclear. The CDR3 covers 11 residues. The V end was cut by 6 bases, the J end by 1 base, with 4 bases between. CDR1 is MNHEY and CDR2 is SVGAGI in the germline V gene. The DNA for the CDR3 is TGTGCCAGCAGACGGTCCTACGAGCAGTACTTC. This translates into CASRRSYEQYF.

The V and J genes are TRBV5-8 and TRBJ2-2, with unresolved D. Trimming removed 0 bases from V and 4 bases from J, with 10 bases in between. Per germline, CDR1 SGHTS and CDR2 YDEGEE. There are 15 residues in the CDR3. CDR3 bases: TGTGCCAGCAGCTTGGCTCTAGTGGGCACCGGGGAGCTGTTTTTT. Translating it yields CASSLALVGTGELFF.

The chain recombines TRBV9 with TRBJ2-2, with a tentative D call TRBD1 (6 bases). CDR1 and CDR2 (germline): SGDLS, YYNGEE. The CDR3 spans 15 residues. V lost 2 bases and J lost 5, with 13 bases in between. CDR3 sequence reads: CASSVGGAYTGELFF. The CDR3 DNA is TGTGCCAGCAGCGTTGGGGGCGCTTATACCGGGGAGCTGTTTTTT.

The CDR3 coding sequence is TGCGCCAGCAGCCAAGTCATGTCCAAGGAGCCCACAGATACGCAGTATTTT. Translating gives CASSQVMSKEPTDTQYF. The rearrangement links TRBV4-1 to TRBJ2-3; no firm D call. The V end lost 1 base, the J end lost 2 bases, and 16 bases lay between the germline ends. This CDR3 has 17 amino acids. Germline assignment: CDR1 MGHRA and CDR2 YSYEKL.

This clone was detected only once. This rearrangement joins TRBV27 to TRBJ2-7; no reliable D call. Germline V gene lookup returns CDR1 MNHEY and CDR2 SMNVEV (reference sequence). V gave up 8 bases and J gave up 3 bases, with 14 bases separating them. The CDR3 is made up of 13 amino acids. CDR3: CASSEVINYEQYF. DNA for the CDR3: TGTGCCAGCTCCGAGGTTATAAACTACGAGCAGTACTTC.

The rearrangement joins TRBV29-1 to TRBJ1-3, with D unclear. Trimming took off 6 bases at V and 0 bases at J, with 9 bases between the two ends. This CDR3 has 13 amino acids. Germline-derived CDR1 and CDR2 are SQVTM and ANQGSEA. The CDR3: CSVAGRSGNTIYF. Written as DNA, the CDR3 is TGCAGCGTCGCGGGTCGCTCTGGAAACACCATATATTTT.

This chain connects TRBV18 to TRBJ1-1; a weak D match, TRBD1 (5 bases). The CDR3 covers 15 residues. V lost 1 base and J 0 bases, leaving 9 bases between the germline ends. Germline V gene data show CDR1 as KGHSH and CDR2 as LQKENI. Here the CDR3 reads CASSPQSTVNTEAFF. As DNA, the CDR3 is TGTGCCAGCTCACCACAATCGACAGTGAACACTGAAGCTTTCTTT.

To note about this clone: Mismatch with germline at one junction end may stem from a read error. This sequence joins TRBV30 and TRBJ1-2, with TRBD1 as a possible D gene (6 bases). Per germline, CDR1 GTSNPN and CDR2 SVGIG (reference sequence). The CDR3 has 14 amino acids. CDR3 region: CAWRVSGVCGGYPF. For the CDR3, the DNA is TGTGCCTGGAGAGTCTCAGGGGTTTGTGGGGGCTACCCCTTC.

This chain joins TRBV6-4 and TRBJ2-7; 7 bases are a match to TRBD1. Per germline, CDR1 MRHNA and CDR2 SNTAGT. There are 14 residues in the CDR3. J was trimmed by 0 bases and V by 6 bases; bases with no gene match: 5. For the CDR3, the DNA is TGTGCCAGCAGCCTGGACAGGTTCTCCTACGAGCAGTACTTC. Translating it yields CASSLDRFSYEQYF.

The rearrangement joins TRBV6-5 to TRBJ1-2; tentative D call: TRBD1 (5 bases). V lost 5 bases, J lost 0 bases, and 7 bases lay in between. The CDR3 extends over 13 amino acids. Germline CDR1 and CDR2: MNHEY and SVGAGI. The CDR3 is CASSRTSNYGYTF. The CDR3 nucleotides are TGTGCCAGCAGTCGGACATCTAACTATGGCTACACCTTC.

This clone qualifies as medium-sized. CDR3 sequence: CASSLEGGQNQPQHF. The DNA of the CDR3 is TGCGCCAGCAGCTTGGAAGGGGGACAGAATCAGCCCCAGCATTTT. This chain uses TRBV5-1 with TRBJ1-5, with 7 nucleotides matching TRBD1. V was pared by 0 bases and J by 4 bases, with 4 bases of the junction left unmatched. The length of the CDR3 is 15 residues. The germline V gene encodes CDR1 SGHRS and CDR2 YFSETQ.

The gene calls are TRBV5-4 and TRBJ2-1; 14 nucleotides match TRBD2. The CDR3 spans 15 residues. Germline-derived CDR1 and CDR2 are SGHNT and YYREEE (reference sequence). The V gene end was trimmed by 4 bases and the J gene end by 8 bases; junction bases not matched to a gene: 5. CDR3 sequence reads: CASSEGTSGGYEQFF. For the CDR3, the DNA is TGTGCCAGCAGCGAAGGGACTAGCGGGGGTTATGAGCAGTTCTTC.

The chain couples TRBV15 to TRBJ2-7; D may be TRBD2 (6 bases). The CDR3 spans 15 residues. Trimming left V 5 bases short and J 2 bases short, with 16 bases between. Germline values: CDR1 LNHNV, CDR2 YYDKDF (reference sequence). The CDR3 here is CATSSKRTGAYEQYF. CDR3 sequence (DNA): TGTGCCACCAGCTCCAAACGGACGGGGGCCTACGAGCAGTACTTC. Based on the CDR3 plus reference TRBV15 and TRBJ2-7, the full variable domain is DAMVIQNPRYQVTQFGKPVTLSCSQTLNHNVMYWYQQKSSQAPKLLFHYYDKDFNNEADTPDNFQSRRPNTSFCFLDIRSPGLGDTAMYLCATSSKRTGAYEQYFGPGTRLTVT.

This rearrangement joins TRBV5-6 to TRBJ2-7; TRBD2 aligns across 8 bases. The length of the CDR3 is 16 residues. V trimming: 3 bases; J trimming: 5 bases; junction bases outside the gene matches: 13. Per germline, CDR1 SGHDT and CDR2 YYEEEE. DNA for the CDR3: TGTGCCAGCAGCTCGGTCGGACTAGCAGGTTCCCACGAGCAGTACTTC. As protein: CASSSVGLAGSHEQYF.

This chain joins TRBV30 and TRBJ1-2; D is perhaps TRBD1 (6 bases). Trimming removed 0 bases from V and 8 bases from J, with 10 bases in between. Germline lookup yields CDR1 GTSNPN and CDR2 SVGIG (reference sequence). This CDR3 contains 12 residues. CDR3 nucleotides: TGTGCCTGGAGTGTATTGACAGGCGGCTACACCTTC. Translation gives CAWSVLTGGYTF. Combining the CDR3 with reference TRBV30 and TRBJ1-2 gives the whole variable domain SQTIHQWPATLVQPVGSPLSLECTVEGTSNPNLYWYRQAAGRGLQLLFYSVGIGQISSEVPQNLSASRPQDRQFILSSKKLLLSDSGFYLCAWSVLTGGYTFGSGTRLTVV.

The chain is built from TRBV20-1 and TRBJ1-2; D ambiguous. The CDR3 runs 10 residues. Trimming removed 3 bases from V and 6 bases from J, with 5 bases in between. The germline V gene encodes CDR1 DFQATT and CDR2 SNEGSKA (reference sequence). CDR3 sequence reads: CSASRDGYTF. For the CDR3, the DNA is TGCAGTGCTAGCCGGGATGGCTACACCTTC.

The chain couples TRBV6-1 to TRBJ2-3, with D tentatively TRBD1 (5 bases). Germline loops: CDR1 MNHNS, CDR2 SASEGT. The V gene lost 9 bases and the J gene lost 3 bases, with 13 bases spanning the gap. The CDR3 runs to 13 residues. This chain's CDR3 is CASKKGQTDTQYF. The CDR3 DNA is TGTGCCAGTAAAAAGGGGCAGACAGATACGCAGTATTTT.

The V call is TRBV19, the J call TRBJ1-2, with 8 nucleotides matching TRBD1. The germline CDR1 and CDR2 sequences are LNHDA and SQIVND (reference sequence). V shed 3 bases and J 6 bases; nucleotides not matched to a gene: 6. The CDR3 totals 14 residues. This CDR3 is CASSIQGARDGYTF. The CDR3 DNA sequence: TGTGCCAGTAGTATCCAGGGGGCGCGGGATGGCTACACCTTC. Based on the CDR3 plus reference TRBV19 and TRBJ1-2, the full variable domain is DGGITQSPKYLFRKEGQNVTLSCEQNLNHDAMYWYRQDPGQGLRLIYYSQIVNDFQKGDIAEGYSVSREKKESFPLTVTSAQKNPTAFYLCASSIQGARDGYTFGSGTRLTVV.

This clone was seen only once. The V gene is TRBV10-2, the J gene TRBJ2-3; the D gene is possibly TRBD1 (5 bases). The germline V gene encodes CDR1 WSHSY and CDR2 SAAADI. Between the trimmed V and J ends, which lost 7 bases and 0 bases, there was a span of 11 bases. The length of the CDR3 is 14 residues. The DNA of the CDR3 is TGCGCCAGCACCCCGACAGCTAGCACAGATACGCAGTATTTT. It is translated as CASTPTASTDTQYF.

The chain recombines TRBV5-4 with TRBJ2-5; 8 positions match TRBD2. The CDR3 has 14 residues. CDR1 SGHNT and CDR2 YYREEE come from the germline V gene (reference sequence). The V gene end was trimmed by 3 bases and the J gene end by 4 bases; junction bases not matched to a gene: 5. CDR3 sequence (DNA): TGTGCCAGCAGCTCCTCGCGGGGGGCAGAGACCCAGTACTTC. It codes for CASSSSRGAETQYF.

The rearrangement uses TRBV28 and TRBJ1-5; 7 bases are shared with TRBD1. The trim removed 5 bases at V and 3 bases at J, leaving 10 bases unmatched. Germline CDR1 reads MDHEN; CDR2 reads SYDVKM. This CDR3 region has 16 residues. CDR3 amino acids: CASSITWDSSNQPQHF. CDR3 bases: TGTGCCAGCAGTATTACCTGGGACAGTTCCAATCAGCCCCAGCATTTT. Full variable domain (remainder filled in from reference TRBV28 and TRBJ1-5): DVKVTQSSRYLVKRTGEKVFLECVQDMDHENMFWYRQDPGLGLRLIYFSYDVKMKEKGDIPEGYSVSREKKERFSLILESASTNQTSMYLCASSITWDSSNQPQHFGDGTRLSIL.

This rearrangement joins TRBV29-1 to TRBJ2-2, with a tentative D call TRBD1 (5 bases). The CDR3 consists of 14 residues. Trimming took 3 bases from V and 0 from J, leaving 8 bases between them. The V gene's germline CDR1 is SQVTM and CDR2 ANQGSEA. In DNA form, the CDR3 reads TGCAGCGTTGAGATGGGGCCGAACACCGGGGAGCTGTTTTTT. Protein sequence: CSVEMGPNTGELFF.